Detailed here is one TCR beta chain. This receptor's antigen is unknown. Base qualities are not recorded, but no much larger clone differs from it by a single base. This sample stems from a study of T cells after posttransplantation cyclophosphamide (dated by TCRdb to the mid-2010s). As for the study more broadly: Using TRB sequencing, the study followed how the T cell repertoire reconstituted after myeloablative bone marrow transplantation in which posttransplantation cyclophosphamide served as GVHD prophylaxis. Antigen receptor sequencing covered samples from a few dozen PTCy-treated patients and approximately 17 of their related bone marrow donors. Blood from all 35 or so PTCy patients who had 1-year posttransplant specimens underwent TRB sequencing. TRB sequencing was also done on up to 3 additional blood samples from 2 to 5.2 years after transplant in 3 patients, and on pretransplant blood from 4 patients. Because TRA and TRB clonality correlated tightly in about ten samples, the subsequent TCR analyses were limited to TRB only. Public TRB sequences were checked against a database of over 3,500 sequences associated with responses to pathogens, tumor antigens, self-antigens and alloantigens.

Paper-wide results and their limitations: At 1-2 months, donor-recipient similarity was low but rose over the first year, and the later blood repertoires were often dominated by donor CD8+ memory clones. Across 35 to 45 patients, TRB clonality was highly associated with recipient CMV seropositivity and CMV reactivation, and diversity in PTCy patients was similar to diversity in CNI/methotrexate controls. The TRB repertoires of T cells infiltrating skin or GI tract showed only limited overlap with the TRB repertoires of T cells in blood.

Genomic DNA was used for TRB sequencing, which was performed with the immunoSEQ assay at survey resolution or with the hsTCRB kit. The authors' pipeline ran thus. The immunoSEQ software handled the initial read processing, while the LymphoSeq R package was used for the repertoire analyses. Clonality was computed as 1 minus normalized Shannon entropy; Gini coefficient was also calculated for each TRB dataset. Phenotypes of unsorted samples were inferred by mapping TRB sequences from sorted subsets of the recipient or donor onto the same recipient's unsorted samples. TCRdb holds this immuneACCESS table with in-frame rearrangements only. Some clones are missing; in checked studies, unresolved V genes explain under half, and the rest has no known cause. The DNA was the basis for D and trimming; V, J and clone size are from that table. In all, the sample holds about 16,000 clones, and less than 95% of those were seen once. The ten largest clones represent about 0.3% of the sample.

Naive T cells were defined as viable CD3+CD4+ or CD3+CD8+ cells that were CCR7+CD45RA+CD45RO-CD95-CD27+CD28+. Related bone marrow donors provided peripheral blood samples on the day of marrow donation. Peripheral blood and bone marrow mononuclear cells were isolated by Ficoll-Hypaque density centrifugation and were cryopreserved. Sorting of CD4+ and CD8+ T cells, including naive and memory subsets, was performed by FACS on a FACSAria II. The source of this sequence is a woman in her forties or fifties in good health and a related stem cell transplant donor. Material for sequencing was naive CD4+ T cells sorted from blood.

The nucleotides are TGTGCCAGCAGCTTAACAGGGGGCAGTATAGAGACCCAGTACTTC. Its coded protein is CASSLTGGSIETQYF. This sequence uses TRBV7-2 and TRBJ2-5; 9 central bases correspond to TRBD1. Spanning cysteine to phenylalanine, the CDR3 consists of 15 amino acids. The read is trimmed to its CDR3 DNA, 45 bases read in frame from base 1. V is cut back by 2 bases and J by 4 bases, with 5 bases in the junction unmatched. The germline V gene encodes CDR1 SGHTA and CDR2 FQGNSA.